This T cell receptor (beta chain) stems from a study of T cell responses to AZD1222 COVID-19 vaccine. With regard to this clone: Its antigen is currently unknown.

The method was immunoSEQ multiplex PCR; TCRdb's version includes in-frame clones alone and lacks a portion of them. The repertoire includes some 170,000 clones, about 92% of them detected once, and 0.9% sits in the top ten. General study results and limits: Close to half of spike-specific TCRs reportedly recognize unmutated variant regions. AZD1222 recipients seropositive at baseline numbered only six or seven. Distributed over spike, vaccine-associated CD4 TCRs predominated at 160-218 and 743-854.

The CDR3 covers 14 residues. Germline assignment: CDR1 MNHEY and CDR2 SVGEGT. V shed 5 bases, J shed 8 bases, and the junction held 9 bases outside the gene matches. This TCR was sampled from an adult in good health. The rearrangement joins TRBV6-2 or TRBV6-3 to TRBJ2-1; 7 positions match TRBD1. Sequencing was performed on peripheral blood, taken on day 0 of AZD1222 vaccination. CDR3 bases: TGTGCCAGCAGTAACCGACAGGGTGCGGATGAGCAGTTCTTC. Translation gives CASSNRQGADEQFF.